This T cell receptor beta chain was profiled in a study of blood T cells in healthy people across ages. Study information: Using template switching, researchers captured about one barcoded beta molecule for each two T cells.

Germline V gene data show CDR1 as MNHEY and CDR2 as SVGAGI. Trimming cost V 8 bases and J 3 bases, with 18 bases left between them. The CDR3 covers 15 residues. Then a second PCR, running roughly 7 to 11 cycles, was carried out with a sample-barcoded 5' primer and a J-beta primer mix. TCRdb used MiXCR to reprocess the 5' RACE reads, holding one entry per CDR3 protein. This table has hundreds of thousands of distinct CDR3 sequences, around 48% appearing once. This clonotype was counted between two and nine times. This clonotype was sampled from a man at least 80 years old in good health. Sequences were obtained from blood. The rearrangement links TRBV6-5 to TRBJ2-3; tentatively, D is TRBD2 (5 bases). CDR3 DNA: TGTGCCAGCGGCCCAGTTGGAGGAAGAACAGATACGCAGTATTTT. Translated: CASGPVGGRTDTQYF.